This TCR beta chain came from a study of B cell selection in AIRE deficiency. Study-level findings and limits: CDR3s were shorter in shared Treg sequences, reflecting few non-templated nucleotide insertions. Of a few thousand shared Treg TCRbeta sequences, under 35% were healthy-only, approximately 9% patient-only. TCRbeta-only data showed 36.6% of shared healthy Treg sequences in healthy Tconv.

The sorted conventional CD4 T cells were gated as CD4+CD127+. Comment on this clone: No antigen is known for it.

Per the original methods: Pooled conventional T cells gave about 11x10^4 patient and about 150,000 donor TCRbeta sequences. The assay was immunoSEQ multiplex PCR, and TCRdb's table has in-frame clones only and misses some. V and J calls plus clone size are reproduced from that table; the DNA served to infer D and trimming. The table lists some 23,000 clones, 95% to 98% of them singletons. In germline, CDR1 is MNHEY, CDR2 SVGAGI. The V end was cut by 6 bases, the J end by 5 bases, with 10 bases between. The CDR3 loop spans 13 amino acids. The sample taken for sequencing was conventional CD4+ T cells sorted from PBMCs. This clonotype originated in a human donor with AIRE deficiency. This chain connects TRBV6-5 to TRBJ2-2; D possibly corresponds to TRBD1 (6 bases). The CDR3 DNA follows: TGTGCCAGCAGACAGGGCTGGACCGGGGAGCTGTTTTTT. Amino acid sequence: CASRQGWTGELFF.